These 4 T cell receptor beta chains were sequenced from one sample in a study of OX40 agonist ivuxolimab in advanced cancers. Some clones are missing from TCRdb's copy, which holds only in-frame ones; the method was immunoSEQ multiplex PCR. The sample has about 45,000 clones; about 90% are singletons. The sample in question was CD4+ or CD8+ T cells sorted from blood, obtained in a trial of the OX40 agonist ivuxolimab. Receptors were obtained from an adult with an advanced solid tumor such as melanoma, head and neck, liver or kidney cancer.

The chain employs TRBV28 and TRBJ1-2; tentatively, D is TRBD1 (6 bases). Germline CDR1 and CDR2: MDHEN and SYDVKM. The CDR3 runs 16 residues. The V end lost 4 bases, the J end lost 4 bases, and 19 bases lay between the germline ends. The CDR3 bases are TGTGCCAGCAGTTCTCTTGCGGGGGGCTCGAGCTATGGCTACACCTTC. Residues: CASSSLAGGSSYGYTF.

V and J are TRBV29-1 and TRBJ2-3; 7 nucleotides line up with TRBD1. Germline V lookup: CDR1 SQVTM, CDR2 ANQGSEA. This CDR3 has 14 residues. The junction had 9 bases not matched to a gene; V was cut back by 5 bases and J by 4 bases. CDR3 DNA: TGCAGCGTTATCCACGGACAGGTGGCAGATACGCAGTATTTT. Encoded protein: CSVIHGQVADTQYF.

A few counts support this clone. The chain recombines TRBV19 with TRBJ2-2; 9 bases align to TRBD2. Germline values: CDR1 LNHDA, CDR2 SQIVND (reference sequence). Unmatched junction bases numbered 17, after V lost 5 bases and J lost 4 bases. The CDR3 consists of 19 residues. The CDR3 coding sequence is TGTGCCAGTAGTCCCGAGCTAGCGGGAATGAGTGTTAGCACCGGGGAGCTGTTTTTT. Translation: CASSPELAGMSVSTGELFF.

The chain couples TRBV7-6 to TRBJ1-1; 7 bases line up with TRBD1. The CDR3 extends over 13 amino acids. V lost 5 bases, J lost 7 bases, and 7 bases stayed unmatched. CDR1 SGHVS and CDR2 FNYEAQ come from the germline V gene. The CDR3: CASSPGTEVEAFF. The CDR3 DNA reads as TGTGCCAGCAGCCCCGGGACAGAGGTTGAAGCTTTCTTT.